This TCR beta chain was identified during a study of tissue T cells after allogeneic stem cell transplantation. The CDR3 covers 18 residues. Trimming removed 0 bases from V and 5 bases from J, with 23 bases in between. Germline CDR1 is SGDLS and CDR2 is YYNGEE. Adult allogeneic hematopoietic cell transplant recipients with steroid-refractory graft-versus-host disease were prospectively enrolled for research autopsy. Profiling relied on immunoSEQ multiplex PCR, and the TCRdb table lists in-frame clones only, not all of them. The repertoire holds 700 to 1,000 clones, 45% to 50% seen once, with roughly 42% in the top ten. The study's findings and limits: This small cohort was clinically heterogeneous, and sampling depth was a limitation.

Points on this clone: What it binds is not known.

The gene calls are TRBV9 and TRBJ2-5, with D hard to call. Sample: blood, taken at autopsy. This sequence originates from a female patient aged 40-69 years with steroid-refractory graft-versus-host disease after an allogeneic stem cell transplant. Some of the T cells might come from the graft donor. The CDR3 region has the DNA TGTGCCAGCAGCGTAGGGTTACAGTTCAGATTAGAGGAGGAGACCCAGTACTTC. Residues: CASSVGLQFRLEEETQYF. The entire variable domain, with the rest obtained from reference TRBV9 and TRBJ2-5, is as follows: DSGVTQTPKHLITATGQRVTLRCSPRSGDLSVYWYQQSLDQGLQFLIQYYNGEERAKGNILERFSAQQFPDLHSELNLSSLELGDSALYFCASSVGLQFRLEEETQYFGPGTRLLVL.